The entry below describes one T cell receptor (beta chain). The antigen is not known. This entry comes from a study of T cell responses to AZD1222 COVID-19 vaccine. V was pared by 5 bases and J by 10 bases, with 18 bases between. Germline V gene lookup returns CDR1 SGHTA and CDR2 FQGNSA. CDR3 length equals 15 residues. Sequencing was performed with immunoSEQ multiplex PCR; in TCRdb, only in-frame clones are kept and a portion is missing. The sample includes about 59,000 clones, 89% seen only once; the top ten take 6% to 7.5%. Study results and limitations: CD4 TCRs covered the whole spike, strongest at regions 160-218 and 743-854. The peak T cell response came first, and repertoires were sampled only after it. White British ancestry dominated among donors, who included more females, and clonal diversity was possibly underestimated. The breadth and depth of Spike-specific TCRs increased once two AZD1222 doses had been given.

This clonotype was obtained from an adult who received the AZD1222 COVID-19 vaccine. The gene calls are TRBV7-2 and TRBJ1-6, with a possible D match to TRBD1 (6 bases). The sample in question was peripheral blood, obtained 28 days after the second AZD1222 dose. This CDR3 is CASSIYPGVGSPLHF. CDR3 nucleotides: TGTGCCAGCAGCATCTACCCAGGGGTGGGGTCACCCCTCCACTTT.